One TCR beta chain is described in this entry. The CDR3 consists of 15 residues. V was shortened by 4 bases and J by 1 base, with 10 bases between the two germline ends. Germline V gene sequence: CDR1 SGHTA, CDR2 FQGNSA. Only in-frame clones appear in the TCRdb table, and some are missing; sequencing was by immunoSEQ multiplex PCR. Found here are 440,000 or so clones, 92% of them singletons; the top ten hold around 1.7%. Treatment reported: approximately 18 received Ad26.COV2.S at low or high dose, single or two shots; several received placebo; per-sample allocation not given. Following the first vaccine or placebo injection, samples were taken on day 63. The data originate from a study of Ad26.COV2.S vaccination and SARS-CoV-2 variants. About the research overall: A COV1001 Ad26.COV2.S trial-arm participant provided the sample. Each vaccinee took Ad26.COV2.S intramuscularly, once or twice 56 days apart.

The rearrangement uses TRBV7-2 and TRBJ2-2; tentatively, D is TRBD2 (6 bases). The receptor was isolated from a person aged 18 to 65 who received the Ad26.COV2.S COVID-19 vaccine or a placebo. The input for sequencing was peripheral blood, taken in a trial of Ad26.COV2.S vaccine versus placebo. The CDR3 region is CASSYTSQNTGELFF. In DNA, the CDR3 is TGTGCCAGCAGCTATACTAGCCAGAACACCGGGGAGCTGTTTTTT. The whole variable domain, remainder taken from reference TRBV7-2 and TRBJ2-2, is GAGVSQSPSNKVTEKGKDVELRCDPISGHTALYWYRQSLGQGLEFLIYFQGNSAPDKSGLPSDRFSAERTGGSVSTLTIQRTQQEDSAVYLCASSYTSQNTGELFFGEGSRLTVL.